This TCR beta chain is from a study of cytomegalovirus exposure and HLA in healthy donors. Background on the study: Within an early data release were 65 million to 90 million unique TCRs drawn from HLA-typed donors. Study outcomes and limitations: Specific recognition of CMV antigens was confirmed in vitro for a few chains (all CMV-associated). The study dropped some indistinguishable V segments, TRBV6-2 and TRBV6-3 among them. Overall, approximately 180 TCR beta chains were annotated as cytomegalovirus-associated.

On this clone: Its antigen is still unknown.

The CDR3 is made up of 12 amino acids. Trimming took off 5 bases at V and 10 bases at J, with 9 bases between the two ends. Germline assignment: CDR1 MNHNS and CDR2 SASEGT. Primers: 60 Vbeta forward and 13 Jbeta reverse. Method: immunoSEQ multiplex PCR; TCRdb's copy keeps in-frame clones and lacks some. This sample yields under 85,000 clones, of which about three quarters are seen a single time; around 3% belongs to the top ten. The material sequenced was PBMCs. The V and J genes are TRBV6-1 and TRBJ2-6; D not certain. This receptor was obtained from a man between 18 and 35 years old in good health and CMV-seronegative. The CDR3 loop reads CASSPPSNVLTF. The CDR3 DNA reads as TGTGCCAGCAGTCCCCCCTCGAACGTCCTGACTTTC.